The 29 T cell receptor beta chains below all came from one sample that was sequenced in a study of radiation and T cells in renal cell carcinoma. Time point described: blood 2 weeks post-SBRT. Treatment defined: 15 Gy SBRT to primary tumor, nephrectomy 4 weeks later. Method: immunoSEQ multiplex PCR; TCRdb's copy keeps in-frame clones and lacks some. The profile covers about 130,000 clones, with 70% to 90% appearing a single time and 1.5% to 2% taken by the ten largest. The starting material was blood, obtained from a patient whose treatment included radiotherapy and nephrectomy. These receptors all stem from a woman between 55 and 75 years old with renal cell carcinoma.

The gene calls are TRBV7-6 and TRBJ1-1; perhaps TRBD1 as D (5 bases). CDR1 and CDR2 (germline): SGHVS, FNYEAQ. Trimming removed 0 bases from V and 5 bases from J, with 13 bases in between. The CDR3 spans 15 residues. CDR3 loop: CASSLAGAKGTEAFF. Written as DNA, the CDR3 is TGTGCCAGCAGCTTAGCTGGGGCAAAGGGGACTGAAGCTTTCTTT.

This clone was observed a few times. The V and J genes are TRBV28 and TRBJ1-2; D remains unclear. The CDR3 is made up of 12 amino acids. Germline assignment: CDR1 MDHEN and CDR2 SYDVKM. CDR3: CGSSGHNYGYTF. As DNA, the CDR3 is TGTGGGTCTTCCGGGCATAACTATGGCTACACCTTC.

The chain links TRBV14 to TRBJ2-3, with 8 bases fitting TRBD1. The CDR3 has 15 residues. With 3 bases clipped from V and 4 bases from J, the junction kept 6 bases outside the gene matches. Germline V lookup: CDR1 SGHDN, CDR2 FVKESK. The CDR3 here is CASSHQGAWADTQYF. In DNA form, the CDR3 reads TGTGCCAGCAGCCACCAGGGGGCTTGGGCAGATACGCAGTATTTT.

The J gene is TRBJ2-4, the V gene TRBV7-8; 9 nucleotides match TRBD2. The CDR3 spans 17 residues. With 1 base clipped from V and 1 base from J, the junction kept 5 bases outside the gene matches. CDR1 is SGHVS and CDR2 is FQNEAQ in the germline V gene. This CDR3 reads CASSLVAGGLAKNIQYF. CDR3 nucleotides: TGTGCCAGCAGCTTAGTTGCGGGAGGGCTGGCCAAAAACATTCAGTACTTC.

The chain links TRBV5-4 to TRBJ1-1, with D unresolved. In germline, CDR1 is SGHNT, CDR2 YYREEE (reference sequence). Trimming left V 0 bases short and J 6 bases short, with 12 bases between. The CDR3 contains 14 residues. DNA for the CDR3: TGTGCCAGCAGCTTGGCTGCGGGAGAGGCTGAAGCTTTCTTT. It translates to CASSLAAGEAEAFF.

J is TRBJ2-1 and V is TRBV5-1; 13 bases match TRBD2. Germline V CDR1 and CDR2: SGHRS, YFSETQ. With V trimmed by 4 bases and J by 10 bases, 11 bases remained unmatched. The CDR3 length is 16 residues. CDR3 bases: TGCGCCAGCAGCGACAGGACTAGCGGGAGCGGAGAGGAGCAGTTCTTC. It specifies CASSDRTSGSGEEQFF. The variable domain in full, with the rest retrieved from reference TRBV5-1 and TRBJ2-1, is KAGVTQTPRYLIKTRGQQVTLSCSPISGHRSVSWYQQTPGQGLQFLFEYFSETQRNKGNFPGRFSGRQFSNSRSEMNVSTLELGDSALYLCASSDRTSGSGEEQFFGPGTRLTVL.

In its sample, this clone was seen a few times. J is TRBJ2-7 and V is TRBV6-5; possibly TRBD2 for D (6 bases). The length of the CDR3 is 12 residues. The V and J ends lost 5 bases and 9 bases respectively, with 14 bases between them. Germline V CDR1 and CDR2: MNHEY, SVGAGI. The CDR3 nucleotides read TGTGCCAGCAGTCCTCAGGGAGGTGGGCAGTACTTC. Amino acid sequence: CASSPQGGGQYF.

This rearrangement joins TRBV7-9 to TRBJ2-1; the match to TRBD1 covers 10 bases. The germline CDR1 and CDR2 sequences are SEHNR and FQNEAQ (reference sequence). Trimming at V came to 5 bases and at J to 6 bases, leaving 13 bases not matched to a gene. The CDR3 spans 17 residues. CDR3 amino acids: CASSLPPGQGIINEQFF. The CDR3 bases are TGTGCCAGCAGCCTCCCTCCGGGACAGGGGATAATCAATGAGCAGTTCTTC. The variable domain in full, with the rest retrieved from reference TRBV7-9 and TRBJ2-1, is DTGVSQNPRHKITKRGQNVTFRCDPISEHNRLYWYRQTLGQGPEFLTYFQNEAQLEKSRLLSDRFSAERPKGSFSTLEIQRTEQGDSAMYLCASSLPPGQGIINEQFFGPGTRLTVL.

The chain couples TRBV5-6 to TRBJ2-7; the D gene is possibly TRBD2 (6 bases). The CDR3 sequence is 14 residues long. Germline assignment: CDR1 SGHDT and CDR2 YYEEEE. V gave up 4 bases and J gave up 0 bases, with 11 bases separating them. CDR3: CASSLEGLSYEQYF. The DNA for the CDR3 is TGTGCCAGCAGCCTGGAGGGTCTCTCCTACGAGCAGTACTTC.

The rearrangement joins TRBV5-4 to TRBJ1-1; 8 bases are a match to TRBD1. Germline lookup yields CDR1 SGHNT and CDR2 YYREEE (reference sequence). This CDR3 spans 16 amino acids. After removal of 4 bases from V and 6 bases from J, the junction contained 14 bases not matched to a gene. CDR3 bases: TGTGCCAGCAGCACCGCGTACCGGACAGGGCAGGCTGAAGCTTTCTTT. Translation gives CASSTAYRTGQAEAFF.

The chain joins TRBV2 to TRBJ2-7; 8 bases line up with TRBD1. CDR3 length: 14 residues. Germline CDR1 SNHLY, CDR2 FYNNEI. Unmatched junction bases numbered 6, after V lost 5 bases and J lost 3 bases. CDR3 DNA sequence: TGTGCCAGCAGTTTAGGACAGGGAATCTACGAGCAGTACTTC. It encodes CASSLGQGIYEQYF.

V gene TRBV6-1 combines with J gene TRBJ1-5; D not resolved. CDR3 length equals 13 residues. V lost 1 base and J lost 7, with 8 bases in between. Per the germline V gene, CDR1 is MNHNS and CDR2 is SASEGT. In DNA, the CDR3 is TGTGCCAGCAGTGAAGGGAGACAACAGCCCCAGCATTTT. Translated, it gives CASSEGRQQPQHF.

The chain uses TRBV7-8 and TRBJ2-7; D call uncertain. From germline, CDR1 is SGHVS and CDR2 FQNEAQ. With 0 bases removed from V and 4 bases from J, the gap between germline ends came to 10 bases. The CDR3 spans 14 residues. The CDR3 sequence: CASSLAGQKYEQYF. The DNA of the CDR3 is TGTGCCAGCAGCTTAGCCGGCCAGAAATACGAGCAGTACTTC.

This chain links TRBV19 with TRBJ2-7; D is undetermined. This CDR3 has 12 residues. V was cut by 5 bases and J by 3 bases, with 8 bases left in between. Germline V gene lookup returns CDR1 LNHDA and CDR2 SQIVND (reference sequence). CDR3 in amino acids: CASSRNHYEQYF. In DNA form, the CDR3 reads TGTGCCAGTAGTCGAAACCACTACGAGCAGTACTTC.

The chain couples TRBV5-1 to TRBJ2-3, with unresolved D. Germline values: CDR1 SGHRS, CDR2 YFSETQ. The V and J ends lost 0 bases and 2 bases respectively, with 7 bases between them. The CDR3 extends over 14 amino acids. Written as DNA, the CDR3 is TGCGCCAGCAGCTTGGGGCATACCACAGATACGCAGTATTTT. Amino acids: CASSLGHTTDTQYF.

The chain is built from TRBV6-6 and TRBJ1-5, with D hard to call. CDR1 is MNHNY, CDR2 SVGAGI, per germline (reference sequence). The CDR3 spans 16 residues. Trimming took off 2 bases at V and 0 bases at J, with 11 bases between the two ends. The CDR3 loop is CASSYRSEYSNQPQHF. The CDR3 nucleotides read TGTGCCAGCAGTTACAGATCAGAGTATAGCAATCAGCCCCAGCATTTT.

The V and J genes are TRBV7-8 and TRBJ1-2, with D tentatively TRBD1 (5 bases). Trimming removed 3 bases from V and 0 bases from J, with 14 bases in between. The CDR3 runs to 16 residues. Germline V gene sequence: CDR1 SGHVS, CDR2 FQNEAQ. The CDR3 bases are TGTGCCAGCAGCTTTACCGGGACCGATACTAACTATGGCTACACCTTC. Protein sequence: CASSFTGTDTNYGYTF.

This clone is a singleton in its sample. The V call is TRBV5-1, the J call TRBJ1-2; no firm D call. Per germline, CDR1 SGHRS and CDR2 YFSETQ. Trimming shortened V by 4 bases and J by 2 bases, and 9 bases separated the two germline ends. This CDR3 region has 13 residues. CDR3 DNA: TGCGCCAGCAGCGCGGACTCGAACTATGGCTACACCTTC. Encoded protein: CASSADSNYGYTF.

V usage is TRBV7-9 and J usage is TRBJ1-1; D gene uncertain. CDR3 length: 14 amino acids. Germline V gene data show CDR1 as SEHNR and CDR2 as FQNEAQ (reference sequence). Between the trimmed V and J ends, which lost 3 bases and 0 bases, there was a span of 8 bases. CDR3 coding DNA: TGTGCCAGCAGCTTTACCACAGTGAACACTGAAGCTTTCTTT. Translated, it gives CASSFTTVNTEAFF.

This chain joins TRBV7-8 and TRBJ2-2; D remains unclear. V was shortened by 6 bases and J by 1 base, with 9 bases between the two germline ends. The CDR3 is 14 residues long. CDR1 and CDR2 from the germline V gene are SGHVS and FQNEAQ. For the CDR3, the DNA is TGTGCCAGCAGGGTCGCGGAGAACACCGGGGAGCTGTTTTTT. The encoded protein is CASRVAENTGELFF.

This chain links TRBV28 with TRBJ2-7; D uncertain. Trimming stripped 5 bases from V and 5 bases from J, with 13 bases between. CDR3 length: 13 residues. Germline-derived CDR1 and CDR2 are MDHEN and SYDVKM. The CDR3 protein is CASSPTAEDEQYF. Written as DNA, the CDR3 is TGTGCCAGCAGTCCTACCGCTGAGGACGAGCAGTACTTC.

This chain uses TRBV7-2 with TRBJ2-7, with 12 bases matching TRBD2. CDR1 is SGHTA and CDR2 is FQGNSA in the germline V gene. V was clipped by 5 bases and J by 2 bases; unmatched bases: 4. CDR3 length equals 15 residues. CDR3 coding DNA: TGTGCCAGCAGCCCAGGACTAGCGGGAACCTACGAGCAGTACTTC. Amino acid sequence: CASSPGLAGTYEQYF. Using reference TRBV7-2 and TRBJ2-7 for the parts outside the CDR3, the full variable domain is GAGVSQSPSNKVTEKGKDVELRCDPISGHTALYWYRQSLGQGLEFLIYFQGNSAPDKSGLPSDRFSAERTGGSVSTLTIQRTQQEDSAVYLCASSPGLAGTYEQYFGPGTRLTVT.

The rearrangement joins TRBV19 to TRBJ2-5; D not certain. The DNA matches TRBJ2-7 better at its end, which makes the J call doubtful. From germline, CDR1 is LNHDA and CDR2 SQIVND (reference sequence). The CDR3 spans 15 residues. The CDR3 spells CASSIGGFSSYEQYF. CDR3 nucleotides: TGTGCCAGTAGTATAGGCGGATTCAGCTCCTACGAGCAGTACTTC.

CDR3 bases: TGTGCCAGCAGCCCTAGCTCTGGGGCCAACGTCCTGACTTTC. Its protein product is CASSPSSGANVLTF. V gene TRBV5-5 combines with J gene TRBJ2-6; D not resolved. The V end lost 4 bases, the J end lost 0 bases, and 5 bases lay between the germline ends. Germline CDR1 is SGHKS and CDR2 is YYEKEE (reference sequence). The CDR3 extends over 14 amino acids.

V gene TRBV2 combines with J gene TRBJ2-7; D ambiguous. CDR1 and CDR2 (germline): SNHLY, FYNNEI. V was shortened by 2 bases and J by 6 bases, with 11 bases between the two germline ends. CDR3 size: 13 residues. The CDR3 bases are TGTGCCAGCAGTGAAAACTTAAGGAGCGAGCAGTACTTC. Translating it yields CASSENLRSEQYF.

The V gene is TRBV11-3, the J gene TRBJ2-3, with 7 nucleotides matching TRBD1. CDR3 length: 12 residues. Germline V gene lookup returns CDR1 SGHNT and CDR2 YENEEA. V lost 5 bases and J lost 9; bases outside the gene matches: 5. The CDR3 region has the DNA TGTGCCAGCAGCCTAGGGGACAGCACGCAGTATTTT. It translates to CASSLGDSTQYF. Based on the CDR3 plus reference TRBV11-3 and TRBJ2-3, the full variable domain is EAGVVQSPRYKIIEKKQPVAFWCNPISGHNTLYWYLQNLGQGPELLIRYENEEAVDDSQLPKDRFSAERLKGVDSTLKIQPAELGDSAVYLCASSLGDSTQYFGPGTRLTVL.

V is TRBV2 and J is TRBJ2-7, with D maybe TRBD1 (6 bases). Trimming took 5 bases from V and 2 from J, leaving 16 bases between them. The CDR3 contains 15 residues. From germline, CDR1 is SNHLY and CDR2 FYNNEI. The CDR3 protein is CASSPGHMTTYEQYF. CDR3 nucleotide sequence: TGTGCCAGCAGTCCGGGACATATGACAACCTACGAGCAGTACTTC.

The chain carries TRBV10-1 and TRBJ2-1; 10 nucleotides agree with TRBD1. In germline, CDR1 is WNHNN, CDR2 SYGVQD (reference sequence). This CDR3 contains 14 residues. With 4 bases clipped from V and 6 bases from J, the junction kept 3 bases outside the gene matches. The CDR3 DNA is TGCGCCAGCAGTGGGACAGGGGGAGTCAATGAGCAGTTCTTC. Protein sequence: CASSGTGGVNEQFF.

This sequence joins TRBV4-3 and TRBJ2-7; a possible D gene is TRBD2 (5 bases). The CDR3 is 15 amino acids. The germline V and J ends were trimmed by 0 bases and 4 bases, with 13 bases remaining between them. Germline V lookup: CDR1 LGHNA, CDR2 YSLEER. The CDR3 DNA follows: TGCGCCAGCAGCCAAGATCCCGGGGTGAAGTACGAGCAGTACTTC. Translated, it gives CASSQDPGVKYEQYF.